This entry features one T cell receptor (beta chain) sequence. Antigen specificity is unknown. Here the CDR3 omits its conserved ending phenylalanine or tryptophan, so a read error is the likely source. Three rounds of nested PCR, following a modified ARM-PCR protocol, produced the TCRbeta library. TCRdb recomputed calls from the multiplex PCR reads with MiXCR, one row per CDR3 protein. The sample includes 60,000 to 90,000 distinct CDR3 sequences, around two thirds of them seen just once. This sample's RNA came from whole unsorted tissue. This non-tumor lung sample came from over 3 cm beyond the tumor edge. The sample originates from a study of tumor and adjacent non-tumor tissue in lung cancer. For the study at large: The patients, about nine men and about 5 women, were about 31 to 76 with stage I to III disease. Study results and caveats: Tumor repertoires had a smaller top 100 clone share than normal lung.

This CDR3 contains 15 residues. The germline V gene has CDR1 MDHEN and CDR2 SYDVKM. Trimming removed 3 bases from V and 7 bases from J, with 18 bases in between. The sequencing sample was made of distant non-tumor lung tissue. This TCR was recovered from a woman between 45 and 65 years old with non-small cell lung cancer. The rearrangement links TRBV28 to TRBJ1-1, with a possible D match to TRBD1 (6 bases). CDR3 sequence reads: CASSFASRGYNEAFY. The CDR3 DNA is TGTGCCAGCAGTTTTGCCTCCAGGGGTTACAATGAAGCTTTCTAT.